The subject of this entry is one T cell receptor beta chain. It was cDNA, reverse transcribed from extracted RNA, that served as the sequencing template. Measured with immunoSEQ multiplex PCR; TCRdb has only the in-frame clones, and not every one. The data show about 200,000 clones, 57% seen once. This specimen belongs to a study of CD8+ T cells in alopecia areata. Looking at the study overall: In an open-label trial, patients got 5 to 10 mg tofacitinib twice daily.

Germline V gives CDR1 WSHSY, CDR2 SAAADI. Between the trimmed V and J ends, which lost 4 bases and 3 bases, there was a span of 1 base. The CDR3 length is 11 residues. The TCR was taken from a human donor with alopecia areata. The sample in question was CD4+ T cells sorted from blood, obtained at week 0. The genes are TRBV10-2 and TRBJ2-1; D ambiguous. The CDR3 DNA is TGCGCCAGCAGTGGCTACAATGAGCAGTTCTTC. Protein: CASSGYNEQFF.